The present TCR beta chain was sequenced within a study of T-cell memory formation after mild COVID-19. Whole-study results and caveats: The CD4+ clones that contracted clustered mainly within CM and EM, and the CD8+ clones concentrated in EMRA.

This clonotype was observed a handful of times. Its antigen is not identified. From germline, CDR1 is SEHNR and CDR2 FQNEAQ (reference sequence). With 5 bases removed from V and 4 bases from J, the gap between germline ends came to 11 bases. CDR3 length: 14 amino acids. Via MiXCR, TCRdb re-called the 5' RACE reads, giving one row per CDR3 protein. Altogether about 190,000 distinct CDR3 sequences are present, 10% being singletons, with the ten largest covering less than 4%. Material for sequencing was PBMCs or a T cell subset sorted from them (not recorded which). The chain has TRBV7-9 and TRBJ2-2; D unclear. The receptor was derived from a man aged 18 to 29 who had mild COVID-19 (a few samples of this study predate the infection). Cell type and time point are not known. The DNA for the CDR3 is TGTGCCAGCAGCCCATCTCACAGCACCGGGGAGCTGTTTTTT. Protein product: CASSPSHSTGELFF. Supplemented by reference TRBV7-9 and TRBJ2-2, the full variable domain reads DTGVSQNPRHKITKRGQNVTFRCDPISEHNRLYWYRQTLGQGPEFLTYFQNEAQLEKSRLLSDRFSAERPKGSFSTLEIQRTEQGDSAMYLCASSPSHSTGELFFGEGSRLTVL.